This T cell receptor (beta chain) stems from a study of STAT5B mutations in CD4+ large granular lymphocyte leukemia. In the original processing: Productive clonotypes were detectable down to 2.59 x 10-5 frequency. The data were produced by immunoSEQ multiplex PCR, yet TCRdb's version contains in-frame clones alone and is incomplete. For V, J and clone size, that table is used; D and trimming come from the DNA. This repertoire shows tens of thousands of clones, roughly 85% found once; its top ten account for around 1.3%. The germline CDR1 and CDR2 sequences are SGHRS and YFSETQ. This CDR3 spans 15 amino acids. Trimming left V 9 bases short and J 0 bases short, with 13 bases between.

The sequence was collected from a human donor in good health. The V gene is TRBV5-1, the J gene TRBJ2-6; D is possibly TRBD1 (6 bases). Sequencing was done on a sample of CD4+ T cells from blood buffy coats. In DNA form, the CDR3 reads TGCGCCACACGACAGGTCCTCTCTGGGGCCAACGTCCTGACTTTC. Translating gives CATRQVLSGANVLTF. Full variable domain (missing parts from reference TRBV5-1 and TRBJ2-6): KAGVTQTPRYLIKTRGQQVTLSCSPISGHRSVSWYQQTPGQGLQFLFEYFSETQRNKGNFPGRFSGRQFSNSRSEMNVSTLELGDSALYLCATRQVLSGANVLTFGAGSRLTVL.